The clone carrying this T cell receptor beta chain was seen once. The germline CDR1 and CDR2 sequences are LGHNT and FRNRAP. J lost 2 bases, V lost 2 bases, and 1 base had no gene match. The CDR3 sequence is 15 residues long. Vbeta (60) and Jbeta (13) primers were used in the PCR. Study processing details: A follow-up analysis tallied 60 million to 85 million unique TCR beta chains, roughly 11 million shared. Sequencing used immunoSEQ multiplex PCR; TCRdb keeps in-frame clones, though not all of them. V and J calls and clone size come straight from that table; D and trimming were deduced from the DNA. This table holds 100,000 to 120,000 clones, over 65% found once. The sample comes from a study of cytomegalovirus exposure and HLA in healthy donors.

Specimen: PBMCs. This chain links TRBV12-5 with TRBJ2-2, with TRBD2 identical over 8 bases. The source of this sequence is a man between 35 and 55 years old in good health and CMV-seropositive. The CDR3 DNA sequence: TGTGCTAGTGGTTTGAGCGGGGGCAACACCGGGGAGCTGTTTTTT. Its translation: CASGLSGGNTGELFF.